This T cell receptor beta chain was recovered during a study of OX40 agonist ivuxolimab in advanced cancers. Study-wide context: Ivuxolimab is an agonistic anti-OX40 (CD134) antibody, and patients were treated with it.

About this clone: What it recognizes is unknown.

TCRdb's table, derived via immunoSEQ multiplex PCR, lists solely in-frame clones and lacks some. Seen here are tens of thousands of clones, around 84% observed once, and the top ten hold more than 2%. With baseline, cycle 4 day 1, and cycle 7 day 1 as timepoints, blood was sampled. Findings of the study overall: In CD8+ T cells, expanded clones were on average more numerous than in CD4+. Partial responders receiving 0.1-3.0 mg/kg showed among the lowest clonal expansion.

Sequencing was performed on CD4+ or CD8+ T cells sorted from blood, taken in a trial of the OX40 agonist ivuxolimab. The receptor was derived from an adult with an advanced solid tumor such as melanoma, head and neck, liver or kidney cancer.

The CDR3 nucleotides are TGTGCCAGCAGTCCGAGCGGGCGGTCCTACAATGAGCAGTTCTTC. Translated, it gives CASSPSGRSYNEQFF. The chain carries TRBV6-6 and TRBJ2-1; D is possibly TRBD2 (6 bases). Germline CDR1 is MNHNY and CDR2 is SVGAGI (reference sequence). V lost 5 bases and J lost 1, with 12 bases in between. This CDR3 contains 15 residues.